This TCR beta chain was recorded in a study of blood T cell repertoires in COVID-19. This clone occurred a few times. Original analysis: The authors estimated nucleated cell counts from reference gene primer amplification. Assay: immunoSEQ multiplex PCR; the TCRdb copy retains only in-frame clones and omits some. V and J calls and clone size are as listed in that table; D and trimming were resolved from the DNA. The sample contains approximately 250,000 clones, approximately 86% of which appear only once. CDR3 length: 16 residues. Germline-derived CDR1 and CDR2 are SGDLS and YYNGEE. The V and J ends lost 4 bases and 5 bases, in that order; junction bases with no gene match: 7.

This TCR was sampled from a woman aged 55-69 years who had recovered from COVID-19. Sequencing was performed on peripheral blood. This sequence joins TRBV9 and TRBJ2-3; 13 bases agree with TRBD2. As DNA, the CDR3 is TGTGCCAGCAGCCCCCCGGGACTAGCGGGACAAGATACGCAGTATTTT. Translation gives CASSPPGLAGQDTQYF. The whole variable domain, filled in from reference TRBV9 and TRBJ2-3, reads DSGVTQTPKHLITATGQRVTLRCSPRSGDLSVYWYQQSLDQGLQFLIQYYNGEERAKGNILERFSAQQFPDLHSELNLSSLELGDSALYFCASSPPGLAGQDTQYFGPGTRLTVL.